This section outlines one T cell receptor (beta chain) sequence together with its context. A much larger clone is a single base away; this may be a read error. Together with a sample-barcoded 5' primer, a J-beta primer mix was included in a second PCR lasting 7 to 11 cycles. In TCRdb, the 5' RACE reads were re-called with MiXCR into one record per CDR3 protein. The table has about 1.5 million distinct CDR3 sequences, around 40% seen once. This specimen belongs to a study of blood T cells in healthy people across ages. Trimming pared 3 bases from V and 0 bases from J, leaving 6 bases between. Germline CDR1 reads DFQATT; CDR2 reads SNEGSKA (reference sequence). This CDR3 has 14 amino acids.

The clonotype comes from a woman aged 18-29 years in good health. Input material: blood. This chain joins TRBV20-1 and TRBJ2-6; D is uncertain. This CDR3 reads CSASWDSGANVLTF. CDR3 nucleotide sequence: TGCAGTGCTAGTTGGGACTCTGGGGCCAACGTCCTGACTTTC.